The rows below give T cell receptor beta chains drawn from one sample of a study of T cell changes during pregnancy in multiple sclerosis. Some clones are missing from TCRdb's copy, which holds only in-frame ones; the method was immunoSEQ multiplex PCR. The table includes about 67,000 clones, roughly 90% detected once. Sequenced material: peripheral blood, taken in the first trimester of pregnancy. Every receptor here comes from a female donor in good health, enrolled as a control in a pregnancy study. The CDR3 runs from the conserved cysteine through the conserved F or W. D genes are given only for firm matches. Size tells how often a clone was seen (once, few, many) or the class of an expanded clone, and some rows leave it out.

d_gene,v_gene,j_gene,abundance,CDR3nt,CDR3aa
.,TRBV7-2,TRBJ2-2,few,TGTGCCAGCAGCTTTTCCTGGAACACCGGGGAGCTGTTTTTT,CASSFSWNTGELFF
TRBD1,TRBV27,TRBJ1-2,.,TGTGCCAGCCGCGTGGGGGGACAGAACTATGGCTACACCTTC,CASRVGGQNYGYTF
.,TRBV4-1,TRBJ1-2,.,TGCGCCAGCAGCCAAGCCGGACATATCGATGGCTACACCTTC,CASSQAGHIDGYTF
TRBD2,TRBV18,TRBJ2-7,.,TGTGCCAGCTCACCGGGACTAGCGACTTACGAGCAGTACTTC,CASSPGLATYEQYF
TRBD2,TRBV28,TRBJ2-7,.,TGTGCCAGCAGTGCAGCGGGAGAAGGGGAGCAGTACTTC,CASSAAGEGEQYF
.,TRBV25-1,TRBJ2-7,.,TGTGCCAGCAGTTCGGGGTCCGAGCAGTACTTC,CASSSGSEQYF
TRBD2,TRBV5-8,TRBJ2-1,once,TGTGCCAGAGAGAGCGGGACTAGCGGCCGCTCCTACAATGAGCAGTTCTTC,CARESGTSGRSYNEQFF
.,TRBV5-1,TRBJ1-1,.,TGCGCCAGCAGCCTGAACGGGGTCAACACTGAAGCTTTCTTT,CASSLNGVNTEAFF
TRBD2,TRBV12-5,TRBJ2-5,.,TGTGCTAGTGGTTTGGACCAAAAGGGCCAGCCAAACGGGAGGGAGACCCAGTACTTC,CASGLDQKGQPNGRETQYF
TRBD2,TRBV6-4,TRBJ2-3,.,TGTGCCAGCAGTGACTCTATGCTAGCGGGTGGCGCAGATACGCAGTATTTT,CASSDSMLAGGADTQYF
.,TRBV6-5,TRBJ1-1,.,TGTGCCAGCTACACAACAACAGGGCGTACTGAAGCTTTCTTT,CASYTTTGRTEAFF
TRBD1,TRBV5-1,TRBJ2-5,.,TGCGCCAGCAGCCCCCAACCCAGGGGGTTGGGGGAGACCCAGTACTTC,CASSPQPRGLGETQYF
.,TRBV6-5,TRBJ1-1,.,TGTGCCAGCAGTTACGGAATAGCCTTGAACACTGAAGCTTTCTTT,CASSYGIALNTEAFF
TRBD2,TRBV7-2,TRBJ2-7,.,TGTGCCAGCAGCTTAGTGGAAGGGATGCGGGAGGGTCGAACGCAGTACTTC,CASSLVEGMREGRTQYF
.,TRBV5-1,TRBJ2-1,.,TGCGCCAGCAGCCCTCAGGGGGGTTACAATGAGCAGTTCTTC,CASSPQGGYNEQFF
.,TRBV7-8,TRBJ2-2,.,TGTGCCAGCAGCTTAGATGGGACACACTTCGGGGAGCTGTTTTTT,CASSLDGTHFGELFF
.,TRBV19,TRBJ2-1,.,TGTGCCAGTAGTATCGGGGTTTCCTACAATGAGCAGTTCTTC,CASSIGVSYNEQFF
TRBD1,TRBV5-5,TRBJ2-7,.,TGTGCCAGCAGTCTCGGACAGGGAAGCTCCTACGAGCAGTACTTC,CASSLGQGSSYEQYF
.,TRBV5-1,TRBJ2-1,.,TGCGCCAGCAGCCCCTTGAGCTCCTACAATGAGCAGTTCTTC,CASSPLSSYNEQFF
.,TRBV5-1,TRBJ2-5,once,TGCGCCAGCAGCTTAAACGACCTCAGGGAGACCCAGTACTTC,CASSLNDLRETQYF
.,TRBV18,TRBJ2-5,.,TGTGCCAGCTCACCTATAGGGGGAGAGACCCAGTACTTC,CASSPIGGETQYF
.,TRBV15,TRBJ2-3,.,TGTGCCACCAGCAGAGATGCAGAGGCAGATACGCAGTATTTT,CATSRDAEADTQYF